What follows describes a single TCR beta chain. Its target is not known. The V and J ends lost 5 bases and 5 bases respectively, with 5 bases between them. The CDR3 runs 11 residues. Germline CDR1 SGHDN, CDR2 FVKESK. Relapse after autologous stem cell transplantation occurred in every patient, and brentuximab vedotin exposure varied. Complete response, partial response or progressive disease made up the best responses. The sample belongs to a study of PD-1 blockade in classical Hodgkin lymphoma. Findings and caveats of the study: CD4+ TCR diversity rose significantly by C4D1, and CD8+ TCR diversity did not. Compared with healthy donors, newly diagnosed patients reportedly showed lower baseline TCR diversity. Baseline diversity resembling that of newly diagnosed patients was seen in complete responders.

Libraries were prepared by immunoSEQ multiplex PCR; TCRdb keeps only in-frame clonotypes and omits some of them. The sample has over 25,000 clones, roughly 70% seen once. The TCR was taken from a human donor with classical Hodgkin lymphoma. The source material was peripheral blood mononuclear cells (PBMCs), sampled before the second cycle of nivolumab. The chain employs TRBV14 and TRBJ2-3, with D unclear. CDR3 sequence reads: CASSAKDTQYF. CDR3 nucleotides: TGTGCCAGCAGCGCTAAAGATACGCAGTATTTT.